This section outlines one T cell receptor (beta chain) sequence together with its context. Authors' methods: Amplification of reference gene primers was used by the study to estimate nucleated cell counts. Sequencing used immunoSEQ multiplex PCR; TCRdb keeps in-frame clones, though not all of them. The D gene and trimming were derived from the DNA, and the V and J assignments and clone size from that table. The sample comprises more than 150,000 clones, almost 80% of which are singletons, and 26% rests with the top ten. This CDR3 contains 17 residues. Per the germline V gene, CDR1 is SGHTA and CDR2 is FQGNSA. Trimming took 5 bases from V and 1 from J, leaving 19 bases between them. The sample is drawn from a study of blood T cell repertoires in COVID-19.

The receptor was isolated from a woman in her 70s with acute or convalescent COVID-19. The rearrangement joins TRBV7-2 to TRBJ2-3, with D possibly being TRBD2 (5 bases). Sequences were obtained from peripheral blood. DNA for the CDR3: TGTGCCAGCAGCACATTTGCTAGAACTAGGGGCACAGATACGCAGTATTTT. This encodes CASSTFARTRGTDTQYF.